This T cell receptor (beta chain) was observed in a study of shared clonotypes between healthy human individuals. Findings and limits, study-wide: Non-shared clonotypes had lower generation probabilities than clonotypes shared by all four sorted-subset donors.

A remark on this clone: As yet, its antigen is unknown.

Produced via immunoSEQ multiplex PCR; TCRdb's table is partial and in-frame only. Of 800,000 to 1,200,000 clones in the sample, around 78% were seen once. Trimming took 0 bases from V and 6 from J, leaving 8 bases between them. The CDR3 covers 14 residues. Germline values: CDR1 LGHNA, CDR2 YSLEER. The chain joins TRBV4-3 to TRBJ2-2; D unclear. This TCR was sampled from a man aged 18 to 30 in good health. Some clones in this sample may be carry-over from other donors' samples. The sequenced sample was memory CD4+ T cells from PBMCs. Documented subset: CD45RA-negative fraction. The CDR3: CASSQDEEAGELFF. The CDR3 nucleotides are TGCGCCAGCAGCCAAGATGAGGAAGCCGGGGAGCTGTTTTTT.